The sequence of this TCR beta chain was determined in a study of T-cell reconstitution after alpha-beta-depleted transplantation in children. Study conclusions and caveats: Several hundred expanded graft clones reportedly were the source of alpha-beta T cells about two months after transplant. Fresh T-cell production supplied most of the T-cell counts and diversity seen one year after transplant. Day-60 TCRbeta diversity that was high in some patients was derived from surviving recipient T cells and thymic progenitors.

The CDR3 covers 15 residues. Germline CDR1 is SGHTA and CDR2 is FQGNSA. Trimming stripped 3 bases from V and 5 bases from J, with 14 bases between. The sample holds a few counts of this clonotype. Its antigen is as yet unknown. TCRbeta library construction was performed incorporating unique molecular identifiers. TCRdb reprocessed the PCR reads via MiXCR and lists one record per CDR3 protein. The sample yields roughly 340,000 distinct CDR3 sequences, roughly 16% seen once. The sequences come from PBMCs, mostly from graft donor cells, collected 360 days after TCRalphabeta/CD19-depleted stem cell transplant. This clonotype originated in a male patient aged 2-9 years who had a stem cell transplant for acute lymphoblastic leukemia, so the T cells may come from the graft donor. The rearrangement uses TRBV7-2 and TRBJ2-1, with D perhaps TRBD1 or TRBD2 (5 bases each). The CDR3 bases are TGTGCCAGCAGCTTCGCCCCAGGGAGTAACAATGAGCAGTTCTTC. Amino acids: CASSFAPGSNNEQFF.